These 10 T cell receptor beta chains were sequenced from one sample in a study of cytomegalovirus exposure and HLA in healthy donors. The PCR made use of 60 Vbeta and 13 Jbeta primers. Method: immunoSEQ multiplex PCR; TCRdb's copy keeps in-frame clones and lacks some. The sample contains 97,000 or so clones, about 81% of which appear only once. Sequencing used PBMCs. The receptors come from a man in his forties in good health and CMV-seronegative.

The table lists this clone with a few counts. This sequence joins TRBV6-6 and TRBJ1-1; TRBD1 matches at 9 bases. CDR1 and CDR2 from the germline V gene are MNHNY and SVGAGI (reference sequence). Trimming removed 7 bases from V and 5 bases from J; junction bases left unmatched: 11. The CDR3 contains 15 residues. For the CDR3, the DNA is TGTGCCAGCATACAGGGATCGGACAGGGGAACTGAAGCTTTCTTT. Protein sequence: CASIQGSDRGTEAFF.

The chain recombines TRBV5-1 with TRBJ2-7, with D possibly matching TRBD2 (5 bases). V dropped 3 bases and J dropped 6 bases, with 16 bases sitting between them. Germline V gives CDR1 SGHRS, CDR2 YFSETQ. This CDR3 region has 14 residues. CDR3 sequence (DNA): TGCGCCAGCAGCTCCGGACTGGTTCCTTCCGAGCAGTACTTC. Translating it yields CASSSGLVPSEQYF. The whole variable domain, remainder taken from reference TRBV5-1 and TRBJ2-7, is KAGVTQTPRYLIKTRGQQVTLSCSPISGHRSVSWYQQTPGQGLQFLFEYFSETQRNKGNFPGRFSGRQFSNSRSEMNVSTLELGDSALYLCASSSGLVPSEQYFGPGTRLTVT.

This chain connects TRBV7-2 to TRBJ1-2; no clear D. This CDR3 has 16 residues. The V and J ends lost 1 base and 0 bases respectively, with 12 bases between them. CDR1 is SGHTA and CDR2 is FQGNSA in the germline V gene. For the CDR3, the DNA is TGTGCCAGCAGCTTAGGAGAAACGGTTTCTAACTATGGCTACACCTTC. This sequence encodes CASSLGETVSNYGYTF.

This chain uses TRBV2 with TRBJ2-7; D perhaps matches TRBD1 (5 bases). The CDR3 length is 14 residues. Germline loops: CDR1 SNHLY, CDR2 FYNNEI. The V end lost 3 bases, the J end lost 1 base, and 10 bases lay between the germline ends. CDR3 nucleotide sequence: TGTGCCAGCAGTGATGGGGCAGGATCCTACGAGCAGTACTTC. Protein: CASSDGAGSYEQYF.

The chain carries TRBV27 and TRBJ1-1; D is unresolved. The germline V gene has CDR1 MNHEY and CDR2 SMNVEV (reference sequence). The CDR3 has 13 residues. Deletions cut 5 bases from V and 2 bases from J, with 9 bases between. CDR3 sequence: CASSLGGNTEAFF. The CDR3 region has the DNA TGTGCCAGCAGTCTTGGCGGCAACACTGAAGCTTTCTTT.

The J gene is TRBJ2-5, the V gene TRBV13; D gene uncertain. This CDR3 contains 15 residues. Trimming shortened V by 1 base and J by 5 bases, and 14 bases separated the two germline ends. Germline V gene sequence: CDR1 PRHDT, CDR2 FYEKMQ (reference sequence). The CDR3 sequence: CASSLDSRGGETQYF. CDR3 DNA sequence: TGTGCCAGCAGCTTAGACAGTCGTGGTGGGGAGACCCAGTACTTC.

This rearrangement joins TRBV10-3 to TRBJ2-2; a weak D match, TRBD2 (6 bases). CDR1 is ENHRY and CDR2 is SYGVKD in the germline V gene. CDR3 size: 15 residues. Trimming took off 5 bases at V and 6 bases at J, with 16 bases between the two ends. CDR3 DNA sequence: TGTGCCATCAGTAAGAACGGGGAGGAAGCCGGGGAGCTGTTTTTT. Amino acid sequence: CAISKNGEEAGELFF.

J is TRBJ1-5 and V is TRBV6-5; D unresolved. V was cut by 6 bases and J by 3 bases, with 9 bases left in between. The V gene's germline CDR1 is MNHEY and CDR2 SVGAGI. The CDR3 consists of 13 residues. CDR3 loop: CASSSGVNQPQHF. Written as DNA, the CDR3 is TGTGCCAGCAGCTCGGGAGTCAATCAGCCCCAGCATTTT.

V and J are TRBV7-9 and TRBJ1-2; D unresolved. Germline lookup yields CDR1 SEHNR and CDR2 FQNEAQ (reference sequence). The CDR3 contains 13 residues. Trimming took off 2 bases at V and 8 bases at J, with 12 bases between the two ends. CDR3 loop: CASSLPGVEGYTF. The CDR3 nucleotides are TGTGCCAGCAGCTTACCAGGCGTCGAGGGCTACACCTTC. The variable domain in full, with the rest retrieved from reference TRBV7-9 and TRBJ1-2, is DTGVSQNPRHKITKRGQNVTFRCDPISEHNRLYWYRQTLGQGPEFLTYFQNEAQLEKSRLLSDRFSAERPKGSFSTLEIQRTEQGDSAMYLCASSLPGVEGYTFGSGTRLTVV.

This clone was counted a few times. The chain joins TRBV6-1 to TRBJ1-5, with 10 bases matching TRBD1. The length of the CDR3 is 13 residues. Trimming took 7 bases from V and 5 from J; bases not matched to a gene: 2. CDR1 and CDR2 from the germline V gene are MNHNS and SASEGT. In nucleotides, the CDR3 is TGTGCCAGCACTGGGACAGGGGATCAGCCCCAGCATTTT. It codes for CASTGTGDQPQHF.